The 14 T cell receptor beta chains given below trace back to one sample, sequenced in a study of blood T cell repertoires in COVID-19. Profiled with immunoSEQ multiplex PCR; TCRdb holds only in-frame clones, not every one. This sample carries roughly 63,000 clones, around 74% of them seen once, and the ten largest clones take about 28%. The specimen was peripheral blood. The source of these receptors is a woman older than 75 with acute or convalescent COVID-19.

In this sample, this clone turned up a few times. The V gene is TRBV7-2, the J gene TRBJ2-1; possibly TRBD1 for D (7 bases). The CDR3 is 18 amino acids. Germline CDR1 reads SGHTA; CDR2 reads FQGNSA. The ends were cut back, 3 bases at V and 4 bases at J, with 22 bases in the middle. The DNA for the CDR3 is TGTGCCAGCAGCTTCCGGCAGGGGGGTCCTATCGCGTACAATGAGCAGTTCTTC. It is translated as CASSFRQGGPIAYNEQFF.

This clone was counted only a few times. V is TRBV7-9 and J is TRBJ2-7, with a possible D match to TRBD2 (5 bases). This CDR3 has 14 residues. The V end was cut by 4 bases, the J end by 2 bases, with 12 bases between. CDR1 SEHNR and CDR2 FQNEAQ come from the germline V gene (reference sequence). The CDR3 DNA reads TGTGCCAGCAGCTCCGGACTGGTAACCTACGAGCAGTACTTC. This encodes CASSSGLVTYEQYF. The entire variable domain, with the rest obtained from reference TRBV7-9 and TRBJ2-7, is as follows: DTGVSQNPRHKITKRGQNVTFRCDPISEHNRLYWYRQTLGQGPEFLTYFQNEAQLEKSRLLSDRFSAERPKGSFSTLEIQRTEQGDSAMYLCASSSGLVTYEQYFGPGTRLTVT.

The chain joins TRBV25-1 to TRBJ1-5; no firm D call. The CDR3 is 14 amino acids. The germline CDR1 and CDR2 sequences are MGHDK and SYGVNS. V was trimmed by 5 bases and J by 0 bases, leaving 8 bases between them. CDR3: CASSTTGSNQPQHF. The CDR3 coding sequence is TGTGCCAGCAGTACTACGGGTAGCAATCAGCCCCAGCATTTT.

The V gene is TRBV7-9, the J gene TRBJ2-3; D gene uncertain. The CDR3 contains 14 residues. Germline lookup yields CDR1 SEHNR and CDR2 FQNEAQ (reference sequence). V gave up 6 bases and J gave up 0 bases, with 10 bases separating them. The CDR3 DNA reads TGTGCCAGCAGTCTTAGCACGAGCACAGATACGCAGTATTTT. Translated: CASSLSTSTDTQYF.

The gene calls are TRBV11-2 and TRBJ2-5; D gene uncertain. Germline values: CDR1 SGHAT, CDR2 FQNNGV. The V end lost 1 base, the J end lost 1 base, and 7 bases lay between the germline ends. CDR3 length: 14 residues. CDR3 residues: CASSLVLTQETQYF. The DNA for the CDR3 is TGTGCCAGCAGCTTAGTGCTAACCCAAGAGACCCAGTACTTC.

This clone was seen a handful of times. This CDR3 reads CASSIPEGVQPQHF. CDR3 coding DNA: TGTGCCAGTAGTATACCCGAAGGGGTTCAGCCCCAGCATTTT. The chain has TRBV19 and TRBJ1-5; D is possibly TRBD1 (5 bases). Germline CDR1 LNHDA, CDR2 SQIVND (reference sequence). The CDR3 loop spans 14 amino acids. Between the trimmed V and J ends, which lost 2 bases and 6 bases, there was a span of 11 bases.

A single count supports this clone. The CDR3 region is CASSRTGAGYNEQFF. The CDR3 nucleotides read TGTGCCAGCAGCCGGACAGGGGCTGGATACAATGAGCAGTTCTTC. This sequence joins TRBV7-6 and TRBJ2-1; TRBD1 matches at 9 bases. Germline CDR1 is SGHVS and CDR2 is FNYEAQ. The CDR3 contains 15 residues. V trimming: 5 bases; J trimming: 4 bases; junction bases outside the gene matches: 6.

CDR3: CAISEGGRSNYGYTF. Written as DNA, the CDR3 is TGTGCCATCAGTGAGGGTGGCAGGTCTAACTATGGCTACACCTTC. The chain uses TRBV10-3 and TRBJ1-2; the D is unclear. Germline CDR1 is ENHRY and CDR2 is SYGVKD. The CDR3 covers 15 residues. V dropped 2 bases and J dropped 0 bases, with 10 bases sitting between them.

This clone was detected ten times or more. The rearrangement uses TRBV14 and TRBJ1-1; the match to TRBD1 covers 7 bases. CDR3 length: 15 residues. Germline loops: CDR1 SGHDN, CDR2 FVKESK. The V segment lost 4 bases and the J segment 6 bases; nucleotides outside the gene matches: 11. The CDR3 is CASSPSRGARSEAFF. The CDR3 coding sequence is TGTGCCAGCAGCCCCTCCAGGGGGGCTAGGTCTGAAGCTTTCTTT.

This clone turned up a few times. The chain uses TRBV5-5 and TRBJ1-1, with 7 bases aligning to TRBD1. CDR1 is SGHKS, CDR2 YYEKEE, per germline (reference sequence). The trim removed 0 bases at V and 6 bases at J, leaving 2 bases unmatched. The CDR3 spans 13 residues. The CDR3 is CASSLGGGPEAFF. CDR3 bases: TGTGCCAGCAGCTTGGGAGGGGGCCCTGAAGCTTTCTTT.

This chain uses TRBV28 with TRBJ2-7; tentatively, D is TRBD2 (5 bases). This CDR3 has 17 amino acids. The germline V gene encodes CDR1 MDHEN and CDR2 SYDVKM. Trimming pared 4 bases from V and 5 bases from J, leaving 24 bases between. The CDR3 nucleotides are TGTGCCAGCAGTTCCCTAGCCACAGTTGCCCCCGAAGACGAGCAGTACTTC. As protein: CASSSLATVAPEDEQYF.

This clone was seen a few times. This sequence joins TRBV6-5 and TRBJ2-2; D might be TRBD2 (6 bases). The CDR3 sequence is 15 residues long. Trimming took off 4 bases at V and 3 bases at J, with 12 bases between the two ends. CDR1 MNHEY and CDR2 SVGAGI come from the germline V gene. DNA for the CDR3: TGTGCCAGCAGTTCCTCTGGCGGGGACACCGGGGAGCTGTTTTTT. Amino acid sequence: CASSSSGGDTGELFF.

V and J are TRBV7-2 and TRBJ1-4; D may be TRBD1 (6 bases). Trimming removed 3 bases at V and 8 bases at J, with 16 bases between. There are 15 residues in the CDR3. Germline V gene lookup returns CDR1 SGHTA and CDR2 FQGNSA. CDR3 sequence: CASSFGGGFGEKLFF. As DNA, the CDR3 is TGTGCCAGCAGCTTTGGGGGGGGCTTTGGAGAAAAACTGTTTTTT.

V usage is TRBV27 and J usage is TRBJ1-4; the D gene is possibly TRBD1 (6 bases). Trimming cost V 5 bases and J 5 bases, with 9 bases left between them. The CDR3 covers 13 residues. From germline, CDR1 is MNHEY and CDR2 SMNVEV (reference sequence). CDR3 coding DNA: TGTGCCAGCAGTCGGGGGGCGAATGAAAAACTGTTTTTT. Protein product: CASSRGANEKLFF.